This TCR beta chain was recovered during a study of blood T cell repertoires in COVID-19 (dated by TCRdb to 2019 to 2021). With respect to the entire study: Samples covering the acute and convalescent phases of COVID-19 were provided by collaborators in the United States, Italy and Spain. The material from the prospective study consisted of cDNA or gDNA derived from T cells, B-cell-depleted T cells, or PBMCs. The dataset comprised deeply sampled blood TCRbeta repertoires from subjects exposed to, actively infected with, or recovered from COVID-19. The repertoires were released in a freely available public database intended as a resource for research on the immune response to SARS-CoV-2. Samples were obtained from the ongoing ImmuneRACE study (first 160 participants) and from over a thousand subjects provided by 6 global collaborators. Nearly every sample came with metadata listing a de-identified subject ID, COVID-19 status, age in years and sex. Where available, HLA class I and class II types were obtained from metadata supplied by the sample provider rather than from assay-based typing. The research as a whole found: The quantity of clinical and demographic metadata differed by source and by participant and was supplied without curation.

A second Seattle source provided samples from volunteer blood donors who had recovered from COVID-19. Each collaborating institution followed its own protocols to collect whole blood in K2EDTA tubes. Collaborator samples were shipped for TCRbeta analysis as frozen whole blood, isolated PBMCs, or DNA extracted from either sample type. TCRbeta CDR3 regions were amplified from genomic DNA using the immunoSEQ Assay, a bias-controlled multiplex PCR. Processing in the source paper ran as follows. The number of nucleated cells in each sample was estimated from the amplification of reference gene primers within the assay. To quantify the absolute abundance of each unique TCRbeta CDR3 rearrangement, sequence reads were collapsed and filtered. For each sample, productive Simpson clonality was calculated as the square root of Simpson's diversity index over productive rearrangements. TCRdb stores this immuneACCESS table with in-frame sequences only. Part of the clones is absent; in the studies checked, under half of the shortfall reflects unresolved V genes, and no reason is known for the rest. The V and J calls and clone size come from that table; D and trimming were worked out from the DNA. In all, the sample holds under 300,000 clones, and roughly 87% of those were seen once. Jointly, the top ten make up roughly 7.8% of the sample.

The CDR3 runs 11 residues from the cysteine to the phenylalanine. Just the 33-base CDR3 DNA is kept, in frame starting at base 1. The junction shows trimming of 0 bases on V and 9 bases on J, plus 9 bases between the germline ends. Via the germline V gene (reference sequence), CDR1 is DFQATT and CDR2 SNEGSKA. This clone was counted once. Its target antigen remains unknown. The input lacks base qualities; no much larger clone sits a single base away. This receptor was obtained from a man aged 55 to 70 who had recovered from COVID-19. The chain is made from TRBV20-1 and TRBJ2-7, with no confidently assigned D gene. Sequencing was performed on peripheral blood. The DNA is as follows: TGCAGTGCTAGAGATTGGAGAGGGCAGTACTTC. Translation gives CSARDWRGQYF.